A selection of T cell receptor beta chains follows, all from one sample in a study of cytomegalovirus exposure and HLA in healthy donors. Sequenced by immunoSEQ multiplex PCR; TCRdb stores in-frame clones only, minus some. This table holds 100,000 to 150,000 clones, around 77% found once. The sequenced sample consisted of PBMCs. The source is a man between 18 and 35 years old in good health and CMV-seropositive. The CDR3 runs from the conserved cysteine through the conserved F or W. D genes are given only for firm matches. A clone size is listed for some rows: how often the clone was seen (once, few, many), or a class if it is expanded.

j_gene	v_gene	abundance	d_gene	CDR3nt	CDR3aa
TRBJ1-4	TRBV5-1	NA	NA	TGCGCCAGCAGCCAACGACAGCCTCGAGCTAATGAAAAACTGTTTTTT	CASSQRQPRANEKLFF
TRBJ2-3	TRBV19	NA	TRBD2	TGTGCCAGTAGTATTATCCATAGCGGGGGGTTCACAGATACGCAGTATTTT	CASSIIHSGGFTDTQYF
TRBJ1-1	TRBV27	NA	TRBD1	TGTGCCAGCAGTCCACAGGGGGTATGGACTGAAGCTTTCTTT	CASSPQGVWTEAFF
TRBJ1-2	TRBV10-2	NA	NA	TGCGCCAGCAGAGGGGAGGGGGGGCATGGCTACACCTTC	CASRGEGGHGYTF
TRBJ2-3	TRBV9	NA	NA	TGTGCCAGCAGGGGGTCGGCTAGGGGCCCCCTCACAGATACGCAGTATTTT	CASRGSARGPLTDTQYF
TRBJ1-6	TRBV7-9	NA	NA	TGTGCCAGCAGCTTAGACAGGTGGGCTTCACCCCTCCACTTT	CASSLDRWASPLHF
TRBJ2-1	TRBV18	NA	NA	TGTGCCAGCTCCGCACCAGACATAATCTCCTACAATGAGCAGTTCTTC	CASSAPDIISYNEQFF
TRBJ1-2	TRBV6-6	few	NA	TGTGCCAGCAGTACCAACGCGGGACTGATAACGGGGGGCTACACCTTC	CASSTNAGLITGGYTF
TRBJ2-3	TRBV9	NA	NA	TGTGCCAGCAGCGTACAGTGGTCAACATTCACAGATACGCAGTATTTT	CASSVQWSTFTDTQYF
TRBJ1-2	TRBV9	NA	NA	TGTGCCAGCAGCGTAGAACAGGAGAACTATGGCTACACCTTC	CASSVEQENYGYTF
TRBJ2-1	TRBV7-9	NA	TRBD2	TGTGCCAGCAGCTCGGGGGGACTCCCACGTGAGCAGTTCTTC	CASSSGGLPREQFF
TRBJ2-7	TRBV27	NA	TRBD2	TGTGCCAGCAGTTTGGGACTAGCGGGGAAAGAGCAGTACTTC	CASSLGLAGKEQYF
TRBJ1-5	TRBV4-1	NA	TRBD1	TGCGCCAGCAGCCAGGGGACAGGGACGTATAGCAATCAGCCCCAGCATTTT	CASSQGTGTYSNQPQHF
TRBJ2-5	TRBV4-1	NA	TRBD2	TGCGCCAGCAGCCAAGATGATGGTGGACTAGCGGGAGGGGAGACCCAGTACTTC	CASSQDDGGLAGGETQYF
TRBJ2-2	TRBV9	NA	NA	TGTGCCAGCAGTTACCGGGACATCAACACCGGGGAGCTGTTTTTT	CASSYRDINTGELFF
TRBJ1-1	TRBV19	NA	NA	TGTGCCAGTAGTATGATCCAGGGGAACACTGAAGCTTTCTTT	CASSMIQGNTEAFF
TRBJ2-3	TRBV6-6	NA	TRBD1	TGTGCCAGCAGTTATGGGGACAGTTACACAGATACGCAGTATTTT	CASSYGDSYTDTQYF
TRBJ2-2	TRBV5-4	NA	TRBD2	TGTGCCAGCACCACCGGGACTAGAAACACCGGGGAGCTGTTTTTT	CASTTGTRNTGELFF
TRBJ2-1	TRBV25-1	NA	NA	TGTGCCAGCAGTGACCCTCGGAGCTCCTACAATGAGCAGTTCTTC	CASSDPRSSYNEQFF
TRBJ1-2	TRBV27	NA	NA	TGTGCCAGCAGTTTATCGGCTGCATATGGCTACACCTTC	CASSLSAAYGYTF
TRBJ2-1	TRBV7-9	NA	NA	TGTGCCAGCAGCTATCAGGGCCGGGTGGATGAGCAGTTCTTC	CASSYQGRVDEQFF
TRBJ2-6	TRBV7-9	NA	TRBD1	TGTGCCAGCAGCATACCCGGGACAGGGGATTACCCTGGGGCCAACGTCCTGACTTTC	CASSIPGTGDYPGANVLTF
TRBJ1-1	TRBV29-1	NA	TRBD1	TGCAGCTTTGGACAGGTGAACACTGAAGCTTTCTTT	CSFGQVNTEAFF
TRBJ1-2	TRBV2	NA	NA	TGTGCCAGCAGTCCTACAGGAGATGGCTACACCTTC	CASSPTGDGYTF
TRBJ2-2	TRBV25-1	NA	NA	TGTGCCAGCAGTCAACAGGGCCTTGGCACCGGGGAGCTGTTTTTT	CASSQQGLGTGELFF
TRBJ1-1	TRBV19	NA	NA	TGTGCCAGTAGTATCTGGCAGGGCATGAACACTGAAGCTTTCTTT	CASSIWQGMNTEAFF
TRBJ2-7	TRBV9	NA	NA	TGTGCCAGCACCCCCGGAGGAGCGGCCAGAACCTACGAGCAGTACTTC	CASTPGGAARTYEQYF
TRBJ2-3	TRBV5-1	NA	TRBD2	TGCGCCAGCAGCTTGTTAGGGACTAGGGCAGATACGCAGTATTTT	CASSLLGTRADTQYF
TRBJ1-5	TRBV18	NA	NA	TGTGCCAGCTCAACTCGGGGGAGTGAACAGCCCCAGCATTTT	CASSTRGSEQPQHF
TRBJ1-2	TRBV5-1	few	NA	TGCGCCAGCAGCTTGATCCAGGGCGGAATTAACTATGGCTACACCTTC	CASSLIQGGINYGYTF
TRBJ2-1	TRBV19	NA	TRBD2	TGTGCCAGTAGTACGACTAGCGGAGCTTACAATGAGCAGTTCTTC	CASSTTSGAYNEQFF
TRBJ2-2	TRBV28	NA	TRBD1	TGTGCCAGCAGTTTCGACAGGGTGTACGGCACCGGGGAGCTGTTTTTT	CASSFDRVYGTGELFF
TRBJ1-5	TRBV6-1	NA	TRBD1	TGTGCCAGCAGCGACAGGGTTGGCAATCAGCCCCAGCATTTT	CASSDRVGNQPQHF
TRBJ1-1	TRBV6-1	NA	NA	TGTGCCAGCATACGTAGGGGGGGAGGTTATACTGAAGCTTTCTTT	CASIRRGGGYTEAFF
TRBJ2-7	TRBV5-1	NA	TRBD1	TGCGCCAGCAAACCGGGACAGGGTCTACACGAGCAGTACTTC	CASKPGQGLHEQYF
TRBJ1-4	TRBV5-6	NA	NA	TGTGCCAGCAGCTCAGACGTTAGGACAGCTAATGAAAAACTGTTTTTT	CASSSDVRTANEKLFF
TRBJ1-1	TRBV5-4	NA	TRBD1	TGTGCCAGCAGCTGGACAGGACTCAACACTGAAGCTTTCTTT	CASSWTGLNTEAFF
TRBJ2-7	TRBV6-6	NA	TRBD2	TGTGCCAGCAGTTACTTAGCGGGAGGGTTTGCCAACGAGCAGTACTTC	CASSYLAGGFANEQYF
TRBJ2-6	TRBV27	few	NA	TGTGCCAGCAGTTTTGGCTCTGGGGCCAACGGCCTGACTTTC	CASSFGSGANGLTF
TRBJ2-1	TRBV11-3	once	TRBD1	TGTGCCAGCAGCCCGAGGCCGCCTGGACAGGGTCTTCATGAGCAGTTCTTC	CASSPRPPGQGLHEQFF
TRBJ1-1	TRBV9	NA	TRBD1	TGTGCCAGCAGCGTAGAACCAGGGGGCGGTACGACTGAAGCTTTCTTT	CASSVEPGGGTTEAFF
TRBJ2-5	TRBV4-1	NA	NA	TGCGCCAGCAGCCAAGATCCGGCAGGCAAAGAGACCCAGTACTTC	CASSQDPAGKETQYF
TRBJ2-2	TRBV9	NA	TRBD2	TGTGCCAGCAGCGGGATCTTAGCGGGAGGAGAAGCCGGGGAGCTGTTTTTT	CASSGILAGGEAGELFF
TRBJ1-3	TRBV6-5	once	NA	TGTGCCAGCAGTCTGGGACTCCCGAGGGACACCATATATTTT	CASSLGLPRDTIYF
TRBJ1-1	TRBV5-1	NA	NA	TGCGCCAGCAGCTTAGGAGGAGGAGGTAGTGGCACTGAAGCTTTCTTT	CASSLGGGGSGTEAFF
TRBJ1-5	TRBV30	NA	NA	TGTGCCTGGAGGTCAGGGACTAATCAGCCCCAGCATTTT	CAWRSGTNQPQHF
TRBJ2-1	TRBV19	NA	TRBD1	TGTGCCAGTAGCCCCGGGACAGGGCATCTCTACAATGAGCAGTTCTTC	CASSPGTGHLYNEQFF
TRBJ2-1	TRBV6-5	NA	TRBD2	TGTGCCAGCATCCCCGCAGCGGGAGGAAACAATGAGCAGTTCTTC	CASIPAAGGNNEQFF
TRBJ2-7	TRBV6-6	NA	NA	TGTGCCAGCAGTGTCCCCGATTCGAACTACGAGCAGTACTTC	CASSVPDSNYEQYF
TRBJ1-1	TRBV7-9	few	NA	TGTGCCAGCAGCCCATACGGGGGGAACACTGAAGCTTTCTTT	CASSPYGGNTEAFF
TRBJ2-7	TRBV11-2	NA	TRBD1	TGTGCCAGCAGCTTACCCCCACAGGGGCCCTACGAGCAGTACTTC	CASSLPPQGPYEQYF
TRBJ1-2	TRBV9	NA	NA	TGTGCCAGCAGCGTCTCCGACTCTAACTATGGCTACACCTTC	CASSVSDSNYGYTF
TRBJ2-4	TRBV5-6	few	NA	TGTGCCAGCAGCACAGGAGTAGCCAAAAACATTCAGTACTTC	CASSTGVAKNIQYF